This paragraph covers one TCR beta chain sequence. Its target is not known. The sample comes from a study of T cell repertoires in cytomegalovirus infection. Germline lookup yields CDR1 MNHEY and CDR2 SMNVEV (reference sequence). The CDR3 is 12 amino acids. The V end lost 4 bases, the J end lost 10 bases, and 8 bases lay between the germline ends. TCRdb re-called the reads through MiXCR, storing one row per CDR3 protein. The sample includes 200,000 to 250,000 distinct CDR3 sequences, 35% to 45% of them seen just once. Sequenced material: CD8+ T cells from cultured PBMCs, taken from culture after CMV antigen stimulation. This rearrangement joins TRBV27 to TRBJ1-6, with unresolved D. The TCR comes from a human donor in good health (CMV status not recorded). Some clones in this sample may be carry-over from other donors' samples. The CDR3 loop is CASSSGGSPLHF. The CDR3 nucleotides read TGTGCCAGCAGTTCCGGTGGCTCACCCCTCCACTTT.